A single sample gave rise to the 11 T cell receptor beta chains below, sequenced in a study of T cells after posttransplantation cyclophosphamide (dated by TCRdb to the mid-2010s). The control group consisted of 10 to 12 patients who received myeloablative marrow transplants with methotrexate plus a calcineurin inhibitor and who were sampled 1 year after transplant. Library preparation employed the immunoSEQ multiplex PCR assay. Imported from immuneACCESS, the table was reduced by TCRdb to in-frame sequences with V and J called. These copies leave out some clones; in studies compared against another copy, an unresolved V gene accounts for under half, and the cause of the remainder is not known. For this sample the table gives some 21,000 clones, of which 70% to 90% were detected only once. Jointly, the top ten make up 2% to 2.5% of the sample. Source: PBMCs, taken about 13 months after allogeneic stem cell transplant with calcineurin inhibitor and methotrexate. The receptors here all came from a female patient aged 30-39 years who received an allogeneic stem cell transplant from an unrelated donor, was CMV-positive, and had acute and chronic GVHD. After a transplant, not all T cells may be the patient's own; some may come from the graft donor.

This rearrangement joins TRBV28 to TRBJ2-1, with a possible D match to TRBD1 (6 bases). Germline V gene sequence: CDR1 MDHEN, CDR2 SYDVKM. V shed 6 bases and J shed 3 bases, with 12 bases lying between them. The CDR3 contains 14 residues. The CDR3: CASSYRVDYNEQFF. CDR3 coding DNA: TGTGCCAGCAGCTACAGGGTCGACTACAATGAGCAGTTCTTC.

The genes are TRBV2 and TRBJ1-4; D may be TRBD1 (6 bases). Germline values: CDR1 SNHLY, CDR2 FYNNEI. V was pared by 5 bases and J by 3 bases, with 13 bases between. The CDR3 covers 15 residues. In DNA, the CDR3 is TGTGCCAGCAGTCCTGGGACACTGTCTAATGAAAAACTGTTTTTT. Protein product: CASSPGTLSNEKLFF.

This chain uses TRBV11-1 with TRBJ1-1; the match to TRBD1 covers 10 bases. The CDR3 is 16 amino acids. Germline loops: CDR1 SGHAT, CDR2 FQDESV (reference sequence). J gave up 1 base and V 4 bases, and 6 bases lay outside the gene matches. The CDR3 DNA follows: TGTGCCAGCAGCTCTGACAGGGGGCTGCCGAACACTGAAGCTTTCTTT. The encoded protein is CASSSDRGLPNTEAFF. The variable domain in full, completed from reference TRBV11-1 and TRBJ1-1, reads EAEVAQSPRYKITEKSQAVAFWCDPISGHATLYWYRQILGQGPELLVQFQDESVVDDSQLPKDRFSAERLKGVDSTLKIQPAELGDSAMYLCASSSDRGLPNTEAFFGQGTRLTVV.

The CDR3 sequence is CASSSGQFSAGELFF. CDR3 in DNA: TGTGCCAGCAGTTCCGGACAGTTTTCCGCCGGGGAGCTGTTTTTT. The V and J genes are TRBV28 and TRBJ2-2, with TRBD1 as a possible D gene (6 bases). The CDR3 spans 15 residues. V was shortened by 4 bases and J by 6 bases, with 15 bases between the two germline ends. Germline V CDR1 and CDR2: MDHEN, SYDVKM.

This rearrangement joins TRBV6-6 to TRBJ2-7; 11 bases agree with TRBD2. The CDR3 is 15 residues long. J gave up 4 bases and V 4 bases, and 6 bases lay outside the gene matches. Germline values: CDR1 MNHNY, CDR2 SVGAGI (reference sequence). CDR3 in amino acids: CASSLLSGGVYEQYF. In DNA form, the CDR3 reads TGTGCCAGCAGTTTACTTAGCGGGGGGGTTTACGAGCAGTACTTC.

The J gene is TRBJ2-1, the V gene TRBV30; D is perhaps TRBD2 (6 bases). This CDR3 region has 14 residues. Trimming stripped 8 bases from V and 4 bases from J, with 18 bases between. In germline, CDR1 is GTSNPN, CDR2 SVGIG (reference sequence). CDR3 coding DNA: TGTGCCAGGGCCGCGGGGAACCGATACAATGAGCAGTTCTTC. This codes for CARAAGNRYNEQFF.

The gene calls are TRBV27 and TRBJ1-2; D perhaps matches TRBD1 (6 bases). Germline values: CDR1 MNHEY, CDR2 SMNVEV (reference sequence). This CDR3 contains 15 residues. Deletions cut 2 bases from V and 5 bases from J, with 15 bases between. The CDR3 region is CASSLDAGGAYGYTF. Written as DNA, the CDR3 is TGTGCCAGCAGTTTAGATGCTGGGGGCGCGTATGGCTACACCTTC.

This chain connects TRBV7-8 to TRBJ2-7, with 7 bases fitting TRBD1. The CDR3 is 14 amino acids. After removal of 5 bases from V and 1 base from J, the junction contained 5 bases not matched to a gene. Germline CDR1 is SGHVS and CDR2 is FQNEAQ. The CDR3 region has the DNA TGTGCCAGCAGCCCTGGGACAGATTCCTACGAGCAGTACTTC. Its protein product is CASSPGTDSYEQYF.

The chain joins TRBV5-1 to TRBJ2-7, with D perhaps matching TRBD1 (6 bases). The CDR3 is 13 residues long. The ends were cut back, 2 bases at V and 6 bases at J, with 12 bases in the middle. CDR1 and CDR2 from the germline V gene are SGHRS and YFSETQ. In DNA, the CDR3 is TGCGCCAGCAGCTTCGACAGGTTGAGCGAGCAGTACTTC. This encodes CASSFDRLSEQYF.

The table lists this clone with a few counts. The genes are TRBV7-9 and TRBJ1-6, with D uncertain. The V and J ends lost 7 bases and 7 bases respectively, with 14 bases between them. The germline V gene encodes CDR1 SEHNR and CDR2 FQNEAQ (reference sequence). This CDR3 comprises 14 residues. The CDR3 protein is CASTPPLWNSPLHF. CDR3 in DNA: TGTGCCAGCACCCCCCCACTTTGGAATTCACCCCTCCACTTT.

The rearrangement uses TRBV7-9 and TRBJ1-4, with TRBD1 as a possible D gene (5 bases). Per the germline V gene, CDR1 is SEHNR and CDR2 is FQNEAQ (reference sequence). Trimming took off 5 bases at V and 6 bases at J, with 13 bases between the two ends. The CDR3 consists of 14 residues. CDR3 DNA: TGTGCCAGCAGCCTGGGGCTCCAGGATGAAAAACTGTTTTTT. Protein sequence: CASSLGLQDEKLFF. Supplemented by reference TRBV7-9 and TRBJ1-4, the full variable domain reads DTGVSQNPRHKITKRGQNVTFRCDPISEHNRLYWYRQTLGQGPEFLTYFQNEAQLEKSRLLSDRFSAERPKGSFSTLEIQRTEQGDSAMYLCASSLGLQDEKLFFGSGTQLSVL.